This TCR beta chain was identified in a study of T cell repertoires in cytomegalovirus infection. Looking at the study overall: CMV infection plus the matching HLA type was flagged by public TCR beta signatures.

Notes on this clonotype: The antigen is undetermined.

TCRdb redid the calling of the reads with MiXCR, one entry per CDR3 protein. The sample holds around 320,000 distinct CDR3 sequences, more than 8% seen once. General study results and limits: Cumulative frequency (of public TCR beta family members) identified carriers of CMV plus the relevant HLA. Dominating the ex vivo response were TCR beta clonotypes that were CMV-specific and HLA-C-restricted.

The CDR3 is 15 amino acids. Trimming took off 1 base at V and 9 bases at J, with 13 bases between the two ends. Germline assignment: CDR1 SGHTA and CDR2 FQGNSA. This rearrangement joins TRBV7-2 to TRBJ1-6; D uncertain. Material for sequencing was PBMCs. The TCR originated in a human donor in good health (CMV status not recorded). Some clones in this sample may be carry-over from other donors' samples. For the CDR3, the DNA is TGTGCCAGCAGCTTAGTGCCAGGCGATATTTCACCCCTCCACTTT. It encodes CASSLVPGDISPLHF.